The clone carrying this T cell receptor beta chain has more than one count but fewer than ten. One entry per CDR3 protein, called by TCRdb with MiXCR from the RT-PCR reads. The data hold approximately 200,000 distinct CDR3 sequences, with 40% to 45% observed a single time. Germline V gives CDR1 MNHEY, CDR2 SVGAGI. V lost 6 bases and J 0 bases, leaving 14 bases between the germline ends. The CDR3 contains 16 residues. These data are taken from a study of patients and donors after allogeneic stem cell transplantation. Specimen: blood, either unsorted or a sorted T cell fraction (not recorded which). V usage is TRBV6-5 and J usage is TRBJ1-4; D perhaps matches TRBD1 (6 bases). This TCR was recovered from a human donor who was either an allogeneic HSCT recipient or a stem cell or donor lymphocyte infusion donor (not recorded which). It is not recorded whose cells these are; they may come from a transplant donor. The CDR3 nucleotides are TGTGCCAGCAGCATGACAGGATACGCAACTAATGAAAAACTGTTTTTT. Translation: CASSMTGYATNEKLFF.